The rows below give T cell receptor beta chains drawn from one sample of a study of blood T cell repertoires in COVID-19. Clones were read by immunoSEQ multiplex PCR, and TCRdb kept only the in-frame ones, dropping some. The sample includes 210,000 or so clones, roughly 84% of them seen just once. The sequenced sample consisted of peripheral blood. The receptors shown here come from a human donor in a cohort sampled during active COVID-19. CDR3s include the opening cysteine and the closing phenylalanine or tryptophan. A D gene is named only where the DNA matches it firmly. Only some rows state a clone size, as once, few, many or a class for expanded clones.

d_call	v_call	clone_size	j_call	cdr3_aa	cdr3_nt
-	TRBV5-1	-	TRBJ1-1	CASSLGGARMNTEAFF	TGCGCCAGCAGCTTGGGGGGCGCCAGAATGAACACTGAAGCTTTCTTT
TRBD1	TRBV19	-	TRBJ1-2	CASSIPGQGNWRYGYTF	TGTGCCAGTAGTATCCCCGGACAGGGCAATTGGAGGTATGGCTACACCTTC
TRBD1	TRBV6-5	-	TRBJ1-5	CASTGQAYQPQHF	TGTGCCAGCACGGGACAGGCGTATCAGCCCCAGCATTTT
-	TRBV28	-	TRBJ2-7	CASHRDTPREQYF	TGTGCCAGTCACCGGGACACCCCGAGGGAGCAGTACTTC
-	TRBV7-9	-	TRBJ2-2	CASSREGDTGELFF	TGTGCCAGCAGCCGAGAAGGGGACACCGGGGAGCTGTTTTTT
-	TRBV6-4	-	TRBJ2-3	CASNDGGATDTQYF	TGTGCCAGCAATGACGGAGGGGCCACAGATACGCAGTATTTT
TRBD1	TRBV5-1	-	TRBJ1-4	CASRSRGTGDEKLFF	TGCGCCAGCAGGTCAAGGGGGACAGGGGATGAAAAACTGTTTTTT
-	TRBV3-1/TRBV3-2	few	TRBJ1-1	CASSQGGWQGEAFF	TGTGCCAGCAGCCAAGGGGGTTGGCAGGGTGAAGCTTTCTTT
-	TRBV7-9	-	TRBJ2-5	CASSPGAGEYQETQYF	TGTGCCAGCAGCCCCGGCGCAGGGGAGTACCAAGAGACCCAGTACTTC
TRBD1	TRBV6-5	once	TRBJ2-3	CASTRDRDTDTQYF	TGTGCCAGCACACGAGACAGGGACACAGATACGCAGTATTTT
TRBD1	TRBV5-1	-	TRBJ1-2	CASSLGGQAYGYTF	TGCGCCAGCAGCTTGGGGGGACAGGCCTATGGCTACACCTTC
-	TRBV19	-	TRBJ1-2	CASTLTLGRVISGYTF	TGTGCCAGTACCCTCACCCTGGGCAGGGTAATCTCTGGCTACACCTTC
TRBD1	TRBV5-1	-	TRBJ2-1	CASSRSGTDTYNEQFF	TGCGCCAGCAGCCGTTCCGGGACAGACACCTACAATGAGCAGTTCTTC
TRBD1	TRBV5-1	-	TRBJ1-1	CASGEQGGETEAFF	TGCGCCAGCGGGGAGCAGGGGGGAGAAACTGAAGCTTTCTTT